The T cell receptor (beta chain) under discussion was sequenced for a study of OX40 agonist ivuxolimab in advanced cancers. Assay used: immunoSEQ multiplex PCR; TCRdb lists only in-frame clones, some missing. The top ten clones hold 52% of a sample with 49,000 or so clones, roughly nine tenths of them seen once. The study sampled blood at baseline, cycle 4 day 1, and cycle 7 day 1. Trimming pared 4 bases from V and 5 bases from J, leaving 11 bases between. The CDR3 is 12 residues long. Germline V CDR1 and CDR2: SQVTM, ANQGSEA. The count of this clone is one. The TCR sequence derives from an adult with an advanced solid tumor such as melanoma, head and neck, liver or kidney cancer. The sample consisted of CD4+ or CD8+ T cells sorted from blood, taken in a trial of the OX40 agonist ivuxolimab. This rearrangement joins TRBV29-1 to TRBJ2-5; D may be TRBD2 (6 bases). The CDR3 here is CSVGVGGETQYF. For the CDR3, the DNA is TGCAGCGTTGGGGTGGGAGGCGAGACCCAGTACTTC.